This note documents a single T cell receptor (beta chain) sequence. Its antigen is still unknown. This record belongs to a study of OX40 agonist ivuxolimab in advanced cancers. In the study overall: The patients got ivuxolimab, which is an agonistic anti-OX40 (CD134) antibody. One patient with hepatocellular carcinoma and two with cutaneous melanoma, three in all, had partial responses.

Trimming at V came to 6 bases and at J to 2 bases, leaving 7 bases not matched to a gene. Germline CDR1 reads MNHEY; CDR2 reads SVGAGI. The CDR3 length is 15 residues. Study observations and caveats: At 0.1 to 3.0 mg/kg, clonal expansion of CD4+ and CD8+ blood T cells had occurred by week 6. Among the lowest levels of clonal expansion were found in partial responders at 0.1-3.0 mg/kg.

Data came from immunoSEQ multiplex PCR; TCRdb stores just in-frame clones and leaves some out. The table includes 70,000 to 80,000 clones, about 85% detected once. The chain employs TRBV6-5 and TRBJ1-1; TRBD1 aligns across 9 bases. The specimen was CD4+ or CD8+ T cells sorted from blood, collected in a trial of the OX40 agonist ivuxolimab. The sequence was obtained from an adult with an advanced solid tumor such as melanoma, head and neck, liver or kidney cancer. The CDR3 coding sequence is TGTGCCAGCAGGGATACAGGGGGCGCAAACACTGAAGCTTTCTTT. Translation gives CASRDTGGANTEAFF.